Below are 9 T cell receptor beta chains sequenced from a single sample in a study of cytomegalovirus exposure and HLA in healthy donors. The PCR used 60 Vbeta and 13 Jbeta primers. Only in-frame clones appear in the TCRdb table, and some are missing; sequencing was by immunoSEQ multiplex PCR. The sample includes hundreds of thousands of clones, roughly 82% of them seen just once. The specimen was PBMCs. Source of these receptors: a man aged 40-49 years in good health and CMV-seropositive.

The chain couples TRBV30 to TRBJ1-2, with D possibly TRBD1 on 5 matching bases. The germline gives CDR1 GTSNPN, CDR2 SVGIG (reference sequence). V lost 5 bases and J 6 bases, leaving 16 bases between the germline ends. The CDR3 runs 13 residues. CDR3 loop: CAWEEGREHGYTF. The CDR3 DNA is TGTGCCTGGGAGGAAGGCAGGGAACATGGCTACACCTTC.

The gene calls are TRBV5-1 and TRBJ2-3; 11 nucleotides agree with TRBD2. CDR3 size: 17 residues. CDR1 and CDR2 (germline): SGHRS, YFSETQ. The trim removed 4 bases at V and 8 bases at J, leaving 15 bases unmatched. The CDR3 protein is CASSHIAGGAIIGTQYF. In nucleotides, the CDR3 is TGCGCCAGCAGCCATATAGCGGGAGGGGCCATTATAGGTACGCAGTATTTT.

V is TRBV4-1 and J is TRBJ2-7; the match to TRBD2 covers 14 bases. This CDR3 region has 17 residues. V shed 5 bases and J 3 bases; nucleotides not matched to a gene: 9. In germline, CDR1 is MGHRA, CDR2 YSYEKL. This chain's CDR3 is CASSGRLAGGGLYEQYF. The CDR3 nucleotides are TGCGCCAGCAGCGGCCGACTAGCGGGAGGGGGCCTCTACGAGCAGTACTTC.

CDR3 nucleotides: TGTGCCAGCAGTTTAGGGGCAGGGAACGAGCAGTACGTC. Protein sequence: CASSLGAGNEQYV. V is TRBV27 and J is TRBJ2-7; a possible D gene is TRBD1 (5 bases). Germline values: CDR1 MNHEY, CDR2 SMNVEV (reference sequence). Trimming left V 2 bases short and J 5 bases short, with 10 bases between. CDR3 length: 13 residues.

The chain couples TRBV7-9 to TRBJ2-2; TRBD1 agrees at 8 bases. CDR1 and CDR2 (germline): SEHNR, FQNEAQ (reference sequence). CDR3 size: 14 residues. V shed 1 base, J shed 7 bases, and the junction held 2 bases outside the gene matches. CDR3 residues: CASSLETGVGELFF. The CDR3 DNA reads TGTGCCAGCAGCTTAGAGACAGGGGTCGGGGAGCTGTTTTTT. Complete variable domain (other parts from reference TRBV7-9 and TRBJ2-2): DTGVSQNPRHKITKRGQNVTFRCDPISEHNRLYWYRQTLGQGPEFLTYFQNEAQLEKSRLLSDRFSAERPKGSFSTLEIQRTEQGDSAMYLCASSLETGVGELFFGEGSRLTVL.

The chain is built from TRBV5-4 and TRBJ2-3; D gene ambiguous. Trimming removed 4 bases at V and 4 bases at J, with 13 bases between. This CDR3 has 14 amino acids. The germline V gene has CDR1 SGHNT and CDR2 YYREEE (reference sequence). In DNA form, the CDR3 reads TGTGCCAGCAGCCCAGAGCAGGTGGCAGATACGCAGTATTTT. Its translation: CASSPEQVADTQYF.

The CDR3 DNA follows: TGTGCCAGCAAAGGGACAGGGTGCCCCTACGAGCAGTACTTC. It specifies CASKGTGCPYEQYF. V and J are TRBV6-7 and TRBJ2-7; 9 bases align to TRBD1. TRBV6-7 qualifies as an ORF whose function is uncertain. V was pared by 7 bases and J by 2 bases, with 6 bases of the junction left unmatched. The CDR3 length is 14 residues.

The rearrangement links TRBV19 to TRBJ2-2, with 10 positions matching TRBD2. From germline, CDR1 is LNHDA and CDR2 SQIVND (reference sequence). The CDR3 has 16 amino acids. V lost 2 bases to trimming and J lost 5 bases; unmatched junction nucleotides: 5. The CDR3 spells CASSIPSGGGTGELFF. The DNA of the CDR3 is TGTGCCAGTAGTATACCTAGCGGGGGAGGGACCGGGGAGCTGTTTTTT.

V and J are TRBV7-3 and TRBJ2-3; D is ambiguous. CDR1 and CDR2 from the germline V gene are SGHTA and FQGTGA. CDR3 length: 16 residues. V was clipped by 5 bases and J by 4 bases, with 19 bases between them. As DNA, the CDR3 is TGTGCCAGCAGCAGCCCGGAGAACCCGGCTCCAGATACGCAGTATTTT. Amino acids: CASSSPENPAPDTQYF.